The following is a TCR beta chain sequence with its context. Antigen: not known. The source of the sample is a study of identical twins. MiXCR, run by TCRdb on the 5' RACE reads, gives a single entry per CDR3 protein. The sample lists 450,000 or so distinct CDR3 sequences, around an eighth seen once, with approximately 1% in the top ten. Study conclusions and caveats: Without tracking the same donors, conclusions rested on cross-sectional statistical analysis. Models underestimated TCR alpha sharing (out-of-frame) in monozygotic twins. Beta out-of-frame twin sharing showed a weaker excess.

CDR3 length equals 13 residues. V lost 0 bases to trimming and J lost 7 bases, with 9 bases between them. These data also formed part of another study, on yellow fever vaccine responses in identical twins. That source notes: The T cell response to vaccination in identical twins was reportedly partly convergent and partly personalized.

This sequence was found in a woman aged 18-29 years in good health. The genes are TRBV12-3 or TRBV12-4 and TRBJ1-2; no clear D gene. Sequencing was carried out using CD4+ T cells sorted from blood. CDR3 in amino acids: CASSLARGGGYTF. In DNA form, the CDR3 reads TGTGCCAGCAGTTTAGCGAGAGGAGGTGGCTACACCTTC.